One sample yielded the 9 T cell receptor beta chains listed below, sequenced in a study of T cell responses to AZD1222 COVID-19 vaccine. The table came from immunoSEQ multiplex PCR; TCRdb's copy has only in-frame clones and leaves some out. The repertoire has fewer than 200,000 clones, almost 95% of them found once; the top ten carry about 9.4%. Sequencing was performed on peripheral blood, taken on day 0 of AZD1222 vaccination. These TCRs come from an adult in good health.

V and J are TRBV6-5 and TRBJ1-6, with D possibly being TRBD1 (6 bases). CDR1 and CDR2 (germline): MNHEY, SVGAGI. This CDR3 is built from 15 residues. Trimming removed 8 bases from V and 6 bases from J, with 17 bases in between. This CDR3 is CASAEPQGLNSPLHF. Written as DNA, the CDR3 is TGTGCCAGCGCCGAGCCCCAGGGGCTTAATTCACCCCTCCACTTT.

As DNA, the CDR3 is TGTGCCAGCTCACCTTCCGGGACAGACTACGAGCAGTACGTC. Protein sequence: CASSPSGTDYEQYV. The chain uses TRBV18 and TRBJ2-7, with 7 positions matching TRBD1. This CDR3 spans 14 amino acids. CDR1 is KGHSH and CDR2 is LQKENI in the germline V gene. V dropped 3 bases and J dropped 3; count of bases not matched to a gene: 5.

V and J are TRBV4-2 and TRBJ2-1; 7 bases map to TRBD2. CDR3 length: 16 residues. Germline V gene data show CDR1 as LGHNA and CDR2 as YNFKEQ. Trimming removed 0 bases from V and 0 bases from J; junction bases left unmatched: 2. The CDR3, as DNA: TGTGCCAGCAGCCAAGAGGGGACTACCTCCTACAATGAGCAGTTCTTC. Protein sequence: CASSQEGTTSYNEQFF.

The chain joins TRBV7-9 to TRBJ2-3; D gene uncertain. The CDR3 covers 11 residues. The V and J ends lost 7 bases and 4 bases respectively, with 6 bases between them. The germline CDR1 and CDR2 sequences are SEHNR and FQNEAQ (reference sequence). The CDR3, as DNA: TGTGCCAGCACGACGGCAGATACGCAGTATTTT. Translating gives CASTTADTQYF.

This CDR3 reads CASSIARDSEAFF. In DNA form, the CDR3 reads TGTGCCAGTAGTATAGCCAGGGACAGTGAAGCTTTCTTT. The gene calls are TRBV19 and TRBJ1-1, with 7 bases matching TRBD1. The CDR3 runs to 13 residues. Germline-derived CDR1 and CDR2 are LNHDA and SQIVND (reference sequence). V trimming: 1 base; J trimming: 7 bases; junction bases outside the gene matches: 3.

The V call is TRBV27, the J call TRBJ1-6; D gene uncertain. Germline assignment: CDR1 MNHEY and CDR2 SMNVEV (reference sequence). This CDR3 is 15 amino acids long. V shed 1 base and J shed 7 bases, with 11 bases lying between them. CDR3 protein: CASSLFYEENSPLHF. The CDR3 DNA is TGTGCCAGCAGTTTATTTTATGAGGAGAATTCACCCCTCCACTTT.

This clone was seen once. V and J are TRBV7-2 and TRBJ1-1; D unclear. The CDR3 is made up of 15 amino acids. The germline V gene encodes CDR1 SGHTA and CDR2 FQGNSA. The ends were cut back, 5 bases at V and 7 bases at J, with 20 bases in the middle. CDR3 loop: CASSLRRTLGVEAFF. CDR3 bases: TGTGCCAGCAGCCTTCGGCGGACCCTTGGGGTTGAAGCTTTCTTT.

The chain uses TRBV24-1 and TRBJ1-1; D is undetermined. The V end was cut by 4 bases, the J end by 8 bases, with 16 bases between. This CDR3 contains 14 residues. Germline V gives CDR1 KGHDR, CDR2 SFDVKD. This chain's CDR3 is CATSERYGVLEAFF. The CDR3 DNA sequence: TGTGCCACCAGTGAGAGGTACGGGGTTCTAGAAGCTTTCTTT.

This rearrangement joins TRBV5-6 to TRBJ1-1; D is unclear. Trimming removed 0 bases at V and 5 bases at J, with 23 bases between. Germline values: CDR1 SGHDT, CDR2 YYEEEE. This CDR3 is built from 18 residues. CDR3 region: CASSLGLASFAGRTEAFF. CDR3 DNA sequence: TGTGCCAGCAGCTTGGGATTGGCTTCGTTCGCCGGTCGGACTGAAGCTTTCTTT.